This entry features one T cell receptor beta chain sequence. What it binds is not known. The repertoire was sequenced with immunoSEQ multiplex PCR; TCRdb's copy has only in-frame clones and lacks some. The sample includes some 1,100,000 clones, about 80% of them seen just once. The sample comes from a study of shared clonotypes between healthy human individuals. About the study: Every donor yielded three CD4 naive, three CD4 memory, two CD8 naive and one CD8 memory plate. Study results and limitations: Estimated clonotype richness was generally higher in naive than memory subsets. Measured sharing among donors was expected to vary with sequencing depth.

There are 15 residues in the CDR3. CDR1 is LNHNV and CDR2 is YYDKDF in the germline V gene (reference sequence). V was pared by 5 bases and J by 5 bases, with 18 bases between. The authors divided CD4+ cells into CD45RA+ naive and CD45RA-negative memory subsets. The source material was memory CD4+ T cells from PBMCs. Noted subset: CD45RA-negative fraction. The chain has TRBV15 and TRBJ1-1; D is ambiguous. The sequence came from a man younger than 35 in good health. Some clones in this sample may be carry-over from other donors' samples. The CDR3, as DNA: TGTGCCACCAGCCTGAGGGCCTCCCGAGGGACTGAAGCTTTCTTT. Translating gives CATSLRASRGTEAFF.